Sequencing of this TCR beta chain was carried out in a study of blood T cell repertoires in COVID-19 (TCRdb year 2020). Regarding the complete study: Collaborator samples came from the United States, Italy and Spain and covered acute and convalescent phases of COVID-19. The sample metadata nearly always contained a de-identified subject ID, COVID-19 status, age in years and sex. Deeply sampled blood TCRbeta repertoires from subjects exposed to, actively infected with, or recovered from COVID-19 were included in the dataset. A freely available public database, intended as a resource for researchers studying the immune response to SARS-CoV-2, is where the repertoires were released. Where available, HLA class I and class II types were obtained from metadata supplied by the sample provider rather than from assay-based typing. The samples were drawn from the first 160 participants of the ongoing ImmuneRACE study and from 950 to 1,500 subjects provided by 6 global collaborators. The prospective study material was composed of cDNA or gDNA derived from T cells, B-cell-depleted T cells, or PBMCs. Overall study outcomes, separate from this receptor: Clinical and demographic metadata were provided uncurated, with the amount varying by source and participant.

Of note for this clone: Its antigen is still unknown. Per-base qualities were not stored, and no clone one base away is much larger.

In Seattle, one collaborating source enrolled patients while the infection was active and tracked those patients longitudinally over the course of disease. Collaborating institutions collected whole blood in K2EDTA tubes following their own protocols. Collaborator samples were shipped for TCRbeta analysis as frozen whole blood, isolated PBMCs, or DNA extracted from either sample type. Trimming at the junction amounts to 5 bases on V and 4 bases on J, and the germline ends lie 17 bases apart. Taken from cysteine to phenylalanine, the CDR3 has 15 residues. Solely the CDR3 DNA is kept, with 45 bases framed from the first base. Based on the germline V gene, the CDR1 and CDR2 sequences are SGHTA and FQGNSA. The immunoSEQ Assay, a bias-controlled multiplex PCR, was used to amplify TCRbeta CDR3 regions from genomic DNA. On the authors' methods: The number of nucleated cells in each sample was estimated from the amplification of reference gene primers within the assay. To quantify the absolute abundance of each unique TCRbeta CDR3 rearrangement, sequence reads were collapsed and filtered. For each sample, productive Simpson clonality was calculated as the square root of Simpson's diversity index across productive rearrangements. Entries here come from immuneACCESS through TCRdb and include only in-frame sequences with V and J called. Some clones fail to appear in such tables; in the studies checked, an unresolved V gene covers under half of the shortfall, and the cause of the remainder is unknown. That table gives V, J and clone size, and the DNA gave D and trimming. This sample has 310,000 or so clones in its table, and roughly 87% of those were observed once. The top ten hold 7.5% to 10% of the sample.

The sequence was collected from a man aged 30 to 39 with COVID-19, enrolled during active disease. The chain uses TRBV7-2 and TRBJ1-2, and perhaps TRBD1 as D gene, on 6 matching bases. The sequencing sample was made of peripheral blood. The nucleotide sequence reads TGTGCCAGCAGCGGGAAAAGCGGGGGGCTCTATGGCTACACCTTC. Its translation is CASSGKSGGLYGYTF.